These T cell receptor beta chains were read from a single sample in a study of T cell responses to AZD1222 COVID-19 vaccine. Here immunoSEQ multiplex PCR was the method, and the copy in TCRdb shows in-frame clones only, minus some. This table holds roughly 200,000 clones, about 93% found once. The sample here was peripheral blood, taken 28 days after the second dose of the MenACWY control vaccine. The source of these receptors is an adult who received the MenACWY meningococcal vaccine as a control. Both conserved end residues are part of each CDR3. The order of the fields is clone size, V gene, J gene, D gene, CDR3 DNA, CDR3 protein. A D gene is named only where the DNA matches it firmly. A row's size may be missing; if present it is once, few, many or a size class.

-	TRBV5-1	TRBJ2-1	TRBD1	TGCGCCAGCAGCTCGGACAGGTCCTACAATGAGCAGTTCTTC	CASSSDRSYNEQFF
-	TRBV30	TRBJ1-5	-	TGTGCCTGGAGTATTGGAAGCAATCAGCCCCAGCATTTT	CAWSIGSNQPQHF
-	TRBV4-2	TRBJ1-6	-	TGTGCCAGCAGCCCGGACAGACTGAGCTCCTATAATTCACCCCTCCACTTT	CASSPDRLSSYNSPLHF
once	TRBV7-9	TRBJ1-5	-	TGTGCCAGCAGCTTGGGCCCCAATCAGCCCCAGCATTTT	CASSLGPNQPQHF
-	TRBV24-1	TRBJ2-5	-	TGTGCCACCAGTGCAGGGGTGGGAGAGACCCAGTACTTC	CATSAGVGETQYF
-	TRBV6-5	TRBJ1-3	-	TGTGCCAGCAGAACCAGCATACTCTCTGGAAACACCATATATTTT	CASRTSILSGNTIYF
-	TRBV5-1	TRBJ1-2	TRBD1	TGCGCCAGCACCCTAGGGACAGGGGATAACTATGGCTACACCTTC	CASTLGTGDNYGYTF
-	TRBV25-1	TRBJ1-3	-	TGTGCCAGCAGTGGGGGACAATTCTTCTCTGGAAACACCATATATTTT	CASSGGQFFSGNTIYF
-	TRBV18	TRBJ1-2	-	TGTGCCAGCTCAGGTGTCAGGCTCTATGAGGGCTACACCTTC	CASSGVRLYEGYTF
-	TRBV19	TRBJ1-2	-	TGTGCCAGTAGTATCGCTAACTATGGCTACACCTTC	CASSIANYGYTF
-	TRBV12-3/TRBV12-4	TRBJ1-2	-	TGTGCCAGCAGTTCGAGCGGAGGCTACACCTTC	CASSSSGGYTF
-	TRBV12-3/TRBV12-4	TRBJ1-1	-	TGTGCCAGCAGTTTAGTGGCGAACACTGAAGCTTTCTTT	CASSLVANTEAFF
-	TRBV7-8	TRBJ1-2	TRBD1	TGTGCCAGCAGCTCCCGGGACAGGGGAAGCTATGGCTACACCTTC	CASSSRDRGSYGYTF
-	TRBV30	TRBJ1-1	-	TGTGCCTGGAGTCCGGCCGACGAAGCTTTCTTT	CAWSPADEAFF
-	TRBV4-3	TRBJ1-1	-	TGCGCCAGCAGCCAAGGGGTCCAGGGTCTCAACACTGAAGCTTTCTTT	CASSQGVQGLNTEAFF
-	TRBV7-2	TRBJ2-7	-	TGTGCCAGCAGCTTAGCGACCAGGGGTGGGTACGAGCAGTACTTC	CASSLATRGGYEQYF
-	TRBV10-2	TRBJ2-1	TRBD2	TGCGCCAGCGGCGGGGGGGCGCCTTACAATGAGCAGTTCTTC	CASGGGAPYNEQFF
-	TRBV11-2	TRBJ1-3	TRBD1	TGTGCCAGCAGCCCGCGACAGGGGGCTTTTCGAAACACCATATATTTT	CASSPRQGAFRNTIYF
-	TRBV12-3/TRBV12-4	TRBJ1-4	-	TGTGCCAGTGGCCCAGAGGGTAATGAAAAACTGTTTTTT	CASGPEGNEKLFF
-	TRBV28	TRBJ2-7	-	TGTGCCAGCAGGGACAAGACCTACGAGCAGTACTTC	CASRDKTYEQYF
-	TRBV30	TRBJ1-2	-	TGTGCCTGGAGTTCAACAGCTAACTATGGCTACACCTTC	CAWSSTANYGYTF
-	TRBV14	TRBJ1-6	TRBD1	TGTGCCAGCAGCCAACCCGGGACAGGAGAATTTTCACCCCTCCACTTT	CASSQPGTGEFSPLHF
few	TRBV7-2	TRBJ1-1	-	TGTGCCAGCAGCTTGGCGAAGAACACTGAAGCTTTCTTT	CASSLAKNTEAFF
-	TRBV28	TRBJ2-7	-	TGTGCCAGCAGTCTAGGGGGAGGCGCCTACGAGCAGTACTTC	CASSLGGGAYEQYF
-	TRBV5-5	TRBJ1-2	-	TGTGCCAGCAGCTTGGGGGGGGCTACAAGCTATGGCTACACCTTC	CASSLGGATSYGYTF
-	TRBV4-1	TRBJ1-1	-	TGCGCCAGCAGCCAAGAGGGCACACGGAACACTGAAGCTTTCTTT	CASSQEGTRNTEAFF
-	TRBV4-1	TRBJ2-7	-	TGCGCCAGCAGCCAAGGAAACGGAGCCTACGAGCAGTACTTC	CASSQGNGAYEQYF
-	TRBV7-3	TRBJ1-2	-	TGTGCCAGCAGCTATGACAGCTCAGCTAACTATGGCTACACCTTC	CASSYDSSANYGYTF
-	TRBV6-5	TRBJ2-3	TRBD1	TGTGCCAGCGTGAGGGACAGGGGAACAGATACGCAGTATTTT	CASVRDRGTDTQYF
-	TRBV30	TRBJ1-4	-	TGTGCCTGGATGGTCGGGGGTCTTAATGAAAAACTGTTTTTT	CAWMVGGLNEKLFF
-	TRBV5-1	TRBJ1-4	-	TGCGCCAGCAGCTTGGGGCAGTCTAATGAAAAACTGTTTTTT	CASSLGQSNEKLFF
-	TRBV9	TRBJ1-1	-	TGTGCCAGCAGCCTCGGCAGGGTGGGGACTGAAGCTTTCTTT	CASSLGRVGTEAFF
once	TRBV4-1	TRBJ2-1	-	TGCGCCAGCAGCCAAGACAATGAGCAGTTCTTC	CASSQDNEQFF
-	TRBV2	TRBJ1-1	-	TGTGCCAGCAGTGAGAGCACTGAAGCTTTCTTT	CASSESTEAFF
-	TRBV7-8	TRBJ2-5	-	TGTGCCAGCAGCCGCCGCATCCAGGAGACCCAGTACTTC	CASSRRIQETQYF
-	TRBV2	TRBJ1-4	-	TGTGCCAGCACCCTCCAGGAAAAACTGTTTTTT	CASTLQEKLFF
-	TRBV18	TRBJ2-1	TRBD2	TGTGCCAGCTCACCATCGCGGGGGGCCGGGGCCTACAATGAGCAGTTCTTC	CASSPSRGAGAYNEQFF
-	TRBV3-1/TRBV3-2	TRBJ1-1	-	TGTGCCAGCAGCCAAGATAGTGTAGGGGCTGAAGCTTTCTTT	CASSQDSVGAEAFF
-	TRBV11-1	TRBJ1-1	-	TGTGCCAGCAGCTTGGAGAGGGGTGAAGCTTTCTTT	CASSLERGEAFF
-	TRBV3-1/TRBV3-2	TRBJ2-3	-	TGTGCCAGGGGAGAGGGGAAAAGCACAGATACGCAGTATTTT	CARGEGKSTDTQYF
-	TRBV10-1	TRBJ1-1	-	TGCGCCAGCACTTCAGGGGTACAGGGAACTGAAGCTTTCTTT	CASTSGVQGTEAFF
-	TRBV4-1	TRBJ1-5	-	TGCGCCAGCAGCCAATCTAGGGACCAACCCCGTAGCAATCAGCCCCAGCATTTT	CASSQSRDQPRSNQPQHF
-	TRBV5-4	TRBJ1-6	TRBD1	TGTGCCAGCAGCTACGGACAGGGGGCTGGTTCACCCCTCCACTTT	CASSYGQGAGSPLHF
-	TRBV18	TRBJ2-2	TRBD2	TGTGCCAGCTCACCGTTCGTGCTAGCGGCGAACACCGGGGAGCTGTTTTTT	CASSPFVLAANTGELFF
-	TRBV5-4	TRBJ2-1	-	TGTGCCAGCAGCCGAGCAACTAGGGCCAATGAGCAGTTCTTC	CASSRATRANEQFF
-	TRBV18	TRBJ2-1	TRBD1	TGTGCCAGCTCAACAAGACAGGGTAAGGGCGATGAGCAGTTCTTC	CASSTRQGKGDEQFF
-	TRBV7-9	TRBJ2-3	TRBD2	TGTGCCAGCAGCCCCATCGGGGGGGCTACGCAGTATTTT	CASSPIGGATQYF
few	TRBV7-2	TRBJ1-1	-	TGTGCCAGCAGCTTGGGCAGGAACACTGAAGCTTTCTTT	CASSLGRNTEAFF
-	TRBV6-5	TRBJ2-2	TRBD1	TGTGCCAGCACACCAGGGGGCGGCGGGGAGCTGTTTTTT	CASTPGGGGELFF
-	TRBV2	TRBJ1-5	TRBD1	TGTGCCAGCAGTATGACAGGGTTGAGTCAGCCCCAGCATTTT	CASSMTGLSQPQHF
once	TRBV7-9	TRBJ1-4	-	TGTGCCAGCAGCTTTAAAACGGATAATGAAAAACTGTTTTTT	CASSFKTDNEKLFF
-	TRBV19	TRBJ1-1	-	TGTGCCAGTAGTTCCCGGTCCTCGGTAGTTGCGGACACTGAAGCTTTCTTT	CASSSRSSVVADTEAFF
-	TRBV30	TRBJ1-1	-	TGTGCCTGGAGGTGGGGAGGGATGAACACTGAAGCTTTCTTT	CAWRWGGMNTEAFF